The rows below give T cell receptor beta chains drawn from one sample of a study of T cell changes during pregnancy in multiple sclerosis. Repertoires were generated with immunoSEQ multiplex PCR, while TCRdb's copy carries only in-frame clones and drops some. The sample consists of some 95,000 clones, around 94% of them appearing once. The source was peripheral blood, collected in the first trimester of pregnancy. The receptors here all came from a female donor with multiple sclerosis, enrolled in a pregnancy study. Both conserved end residues are part of each CDR3. D genes are given only for firm matches. Clone sizes are given selectively: once, few, many, or a class where the clone is expanded.

d_gene,v_gene,abundance,j_gene,CDR3nt,CDR3aa
TRBD2,TRBV4-2,NA,TRBJ2-3,TGTGCCAGCAGCCAACATCCACCCAGACTAGCGGGAGTCCGCGGGGCAGATACGCAGTATTTT,CASSQHPPRLAGVRGADTQYF
NA,TRBV25-1,NA,TRBJ2-6,TGTGCCAGCAGTGAATATTTAGAATCTGGGGCCAACGTCCTGACTTTC,CASSEYLESGANVLTF
NA,TRBV5-5,NA,TRBJ1-1,TGTGCCAGCAGCTTGAACGACAGGAACACTGAAGCTTTCTTT,CASSLNDRNTEAFF
TRBD2,TRBV29-1,NA,TRBJ2-3,TGCAGCGCTGAAGGACTAGCGGGAGTTCCCCGCACAGATACGCAGTATTTT,CSAEGLAGVPRTDTQYF
TRBD1,TRBV19,NA,TRBJ1-2,TGTGCCAGTAGTGTACAGGGGCCGGCTTTTACCGGCTACACCTTC,CASSVQGPAFTGYTF
TRBD2,TRBV11-2,NA,TRBJ2-7,TGTGCCAGCAGCTCTAGCGGGAGTTATTACGAGCAGTACTTC,CASSSSGSYYEQYF
NA,TRBV5-1,once,TRBJ2-1,TGCGCCAGCAGCTCCTACCAATCAGGGACGGGAGTTCCCCGCAATGAGCAGTTCTTC,CASSSYQSGTGVPRNEQFF
NA,TRBV5-1,NA,TRBJ2-5,TGCGCCAGCAGCTTGGCCGGGGAGACCCAGTACTTC,CASSLAGETQYF
TRBD1,TRBV19,few,TRBJ1-2,TGTGCCAGTAGTTCCTGGACAGGGGGCGGAGGTGGCTACACCTTC,CASSSWTGGGGGYTF
TRBD2,TRBV15,NA,TRBJ2-1,TGTGCCACCAGCACACTAGCGGGAGGGGGCGATGAGCAGTTCTTC,CATSTLAGGGDEQFF
TRBD2,TRBV19,NA,TRBJ2-2,TGTGCCAGTAGTATACTAGCGGGAGACGGAGGGACCGGGGAGCTGTTTTTT,CASSILAGDGGTGELFF
NA,TRBV28,NA,TRBJ2-5,TGTGCCAGCAGTACCCATTTCACAGGGTTGGCGGAGACCCAGTACTTC,CASSTHFTGLAETQYF
NA,TRBV6-5,few,TRBJ1-2,TGTGCCAGCTCCGGACAGATTAACTATGGCTACACCTTC,CASSGQINYGYTF
TRBD2,TRBV25-1,NA,TRBJ2-5,TGTGCCAGCAGCCCTAACGGCGGGCGGGAGGGCCGTTGGGAGACCCAGTACTTC,CASSPNGGREGRWETQYF
NA,TRBV5-4,NA,TRBJ1-4,TGTGCCAGCAGCTTGGATGCTGCGAGTGAAAAACTGTTTTTT,CASSLDAASEKLFF
TRBD1,TRBV4-2,NA,TRBJ1-2,TGTGCCAGCAGCCCAGGAGGACAGGGGGCTAACTATGGCTACACCTTC,CASSPGGQGANYGYTF
TRBD1,TRBV18,NA,TRBJ2-1,TGTGCCAGCTCACCACTCCCCCAGGGGGCTGTTAATGAGCAGTTCTTC,CASSPLPQGAVNEQFF
TRBD2,TRBV7-2,NA,TRBJ2-7,TGTGCCAGCAGCTTAGGGAGCGGGATCTCCTACGAGCAGTACTTC,CASSLGSGISYEQYF
NA,TRBV9,NA,TRBJ2-7,TGTGCCAGCAGCCCCACGGGGGACTCGACGCCTTACGAGCAGTACTTC,CASSPTGDSTPYEQYF
NA,TRBV7-9,NA,TRBJ1-3,TGTGCCAGCAGCTCCCCGGCTGGAAACACCATATATTTT,CASSSPAGNTIYF
TRBD2,TRBV7-2,NA,TRBJ2-7,TGTGCCAGCAGCTTATATGGGACTAGGTCTTACGAGCAGTACTTC,CASSLYGTRSYEQYF
NA,TRBV5-1,NA,TRBJ2-5,TGCGCCAGCAGCTTGGGGCGGGAGACCCAGTACTTC,CASSLGRETQYF
TRBD1,TRBV29-1,NA,TRBJ2-2,TGCAGCGTTGTAGGGACAGGAGGGGAGCTGTTTTTT,CSVVGTGGELFF
TRBD1,TRBV28,NA,TRBJ1-1,TGTGCCAGCGTTTGGAATCCGGGACAGGGGATCCGGAGCACTGAAGCTTTCTTT,CASVWNPGQGIRSTEAFF
TRBD2,TRBV25-1,NA,TRBJ2-3,TGTGCCAGCAGTGAACTAGCGGGAGTTACAGATACGCAGTATTTT,CASSELAGVTDTQYF
TRBD1,TRBV10-1,NA,TRBJ2-3,TGCGCCAGCAGTGAGTCGACCCTGGGACAGGGGGCAGATACGCAGTATTTT,CASSESTLGQGADTQYF
TRBD1,TRBV5-4,NA,TRBJ1-2,TGTGCCAGCAGCTCCCCGGACAGGAGATACTATGGCTACACCTTC,CASSSPDRRYYGYTF
TRBD2,TRBV2,NA,TRBJ2-5,TGTGCCAGCAGGATGCAAGCGGGGACGCGTGGGACCCAGTACTTC,CASRMQAGTRGTQYF
NA,TRBV7-8,NA,TRBJ2-3,TGTGCCAGCAGCTTTCGAGATACGCAGTATTTT,CASSFRDTQYF
TRBD1,TRBV9,NA,TRBJ1-4,TGTGCCAGCAGTTCCGGACAGGGATATGAAAAACTGTTTTTT,CASSSGQGYEKLFF
NA,TRBV7-2,NA,TRBJ2-3,TGTGCCAGCAGCTTAGTTGGCGGGTTGACAGATACGCAGTATTTT,CASSLVGGLTDTQYF
NA,TRBV4-1,NA,TRBJ2-1,TGCGCCAGCAGCGCGGTTTACAATGAGCAGTTCTTC,CASSAVYNEQFF
TRBD1,TRBV7-9,NA,TRBJ2-1,TGTGCCAGCAGCCCCGACCCGGGACAGCCTGAGCAGTTCTTC,CASSPDPGQPEQFF
TRBD2,TRBV7-9,NA,TRBJ2-7,TGTGCCAGCGGCCCCGGACGGCTAGCGGGATCCTACGAGCAGTACTTC,CASGPGRLAGSYEQYF
NA,TRBV9,NA,TRBJ2-2,TGTGCCAGCAGCCAGACAGAAACCGGGGAGCTGTTTTTT,CASSQTETGELFF
NA,TRBV6-4,NA,TRBJ2-2,TGTGCCAGCAGTGACTCGGTAGGGGCGCCCGGGGAGCTGTTTTTT,CASSDSVGAPGELFF
NA,TRBV7-3,NA,TRBJ2-1,TGTGCCAGCAGCTATGCAGGGCTCAAACCCTACAATGAGCAGTTCTTC,CASSYAGLKPYNEQFF
NA,TRBV18,once,TRBJ2-2,TGTGCCAGCTCACCAGATATAAGCCCGACCGGGGAGCTGTTTTTT,CASSPDISPTGELFF
NA,TRBV27,once,TRBJ2-5,TGTGCCAGCAGTTTATCGTTGGGTCTAAGCGGAGCCCAAGAGACCCAGTACTTC,CASSLSLGLSGAQETQYF
NA,TRBV7-6,once,TRBJ2-1,TGTGCCAGCAGCCCTCAACAGAATCCCTACAATGAGCAGTTCTTC,CASSPQQNPYNEQFF
TRBD1,TRBV10-3,NA,TRBJ2-7,TGTGCCATCAGTTTGACAGGGGGAACCTACGAGCAGTACTTC,CAISLTGGTYEQYF
TRBD2,TRBV27,NA,TRBJ2-7,TGTGCCAGCAGTTTATCCAGCGGGAGCTCCTACGAGCAGTACTTC,CASSLSSGSSYEQYF
NA,TRBV6-5,NA,TRBJ2-3,TGTGCCAGCAGTTACTCGCGGTTTACTGATACGCAGTATTTT,CASSYSRFTDTQYF
NA,TRBV11-2,NA,TRBJ1-2,TGTGCCAGCAGCTTATGGGGCGGGGAAGCTAACTATGGCTACACCTTC,CASSLWGGEANYGYTF
NA,TRBV15,NA,TRBJ1-1,TGTGCCACCAGCAGAGTGGGGGGCACTGAAGCTTTCTTT,CATSRVGGTEAFF
NA,TRBV21-1,once,TRBJ1-1,TGTGCCAGCAGCACTGTCGGGGTTCCGGGAGCTTTCTTT,CASSTVGVPGAFF
NA,TRBV4-3,NA,TRBJ2-1,TGCGCCAGCAGCCAAGATAGCAGCTCCTACAATGAGCAGTTCTTC,CASSQDSSSYNEQFF
NA,TRBV28,once,TRBJ1-1,TGTGCCAGCCCTCCGGGGGGGGTAGCCGGGTTAGCTGAAGCTTTCTTT,CASPPGGVAGLAEAFF
NA,TRBV5-1,NA,TRBJ1-3,TGCGCCAGCAGCCAACGGGGTATCATTGGAAACACCATATATTTT,CASSQRGIIGNTIYF
NA,TRBV6-1,NA,TRBJ1-2,TGTGCCAGCACTGGACAGAACTATGGCTACACCTTC,CASTGQNYGYTF
TRBD1,TRBV18,NA,TRBJ1-2,TGTGCCAGCTCACCGGAACTTACAGGGGGCTTTGGCTACACCTTC,CASSPELTGGFGYTF
NA,TRBV14,NA,TRBJ1-1,TGTGCCAGCAGCCAAAACACCATACCGAACACTGAAGCTTTCTTT,CASSQNTIPNTEAFF
TRBD1,TRBV6-1,NA,TRBJ1-5,TGTGCCAGCAAATCCGGGACAGGGGTAAATCAGCCCCAGCATTTT,CASKSGTGVNQPQHF
NA,TRBV6-5,many,TRBJ2-2,TGTGCCAGCAGGGGGGAGGGGGACACCGGGGAGCTGTTTTTT,CASRGEGDTGELFF
NA,TRBV19,NA,TRBJ2-5,TGTGCCAGTAGTGATCTAGGGGTGACCCAGTACTTC,CASSDLGVTQYF
TRBD2,TRBV25-1,NA,TRBJ2-1,TGTGCCAGCAGTGATGTGAAAGCGGGAATGAGTGAGCAGTTCTTC,CASSDVKAGMSEQFF
TRBD2,TRBV13,NA,TRBJ2-3,TGTGCCAGCAGCTTAGTGGGCGGGAGTAGCACAGATACGCAGTATTTT,CASSLVGGSSTDTQYF
NA,TRBV5-4,NA,TRBJ2-7,TGTGCCAGCAGCTTGGCCGGTGCAGGGAGGTACGAGCAGTACTTC,CASSLAGAGRYEQYF
TRBD2,TRBV4-2,NA,TRBJ2-3,TGTGCCAGCAGCCAAGAGCGAGCGGGAGGGCCATCAGATACGCAGTATTTT,CASSQERAGGPSDTQYF